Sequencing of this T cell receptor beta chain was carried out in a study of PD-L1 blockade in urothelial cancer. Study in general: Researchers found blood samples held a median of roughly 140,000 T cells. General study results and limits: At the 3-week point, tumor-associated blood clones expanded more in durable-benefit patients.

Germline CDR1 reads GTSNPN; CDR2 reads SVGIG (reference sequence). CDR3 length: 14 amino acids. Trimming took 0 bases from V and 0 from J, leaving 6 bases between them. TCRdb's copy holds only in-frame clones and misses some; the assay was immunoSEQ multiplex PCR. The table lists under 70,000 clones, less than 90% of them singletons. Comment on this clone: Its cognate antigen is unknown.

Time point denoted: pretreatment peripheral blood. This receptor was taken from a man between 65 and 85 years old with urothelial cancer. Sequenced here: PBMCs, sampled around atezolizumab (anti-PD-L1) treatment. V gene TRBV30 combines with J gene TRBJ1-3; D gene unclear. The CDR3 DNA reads TGTGCCTGGAGTGTCGGTATCTCTGGAAACACCATATATTTT. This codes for CAWSVGISGNTIYF.